These 20 T cell receptor beta chains were all obtained from the same sample, sequenced in a study of shared clonotypes between healthy human individuals. Sequencing was performed with immunoSEQ multiplex PCR; in TCRdb, only in-frame clones are kept and a portion is missing. Of around 550,000 clones listed, 90% to 95% are singletons. Positive CCR7 selection of CD45RO-negative cells yielded the naive CD8 cells, and terminally differentiated effector memory CD45RA+ cells were excluded. Sequenced input: naive CD8+ T cells sorted from blood. These receptors were taken from a woman aged 25-40 years in good health.

The chain has TRBV9 and TRBJ2-1; perhaps TRBD2 as D (5 bases). With 5 bases removed from V and 1 base from J, the gap between germline ends came to 13 bases. Germline V CDR1 and CDR2: SGDLS, YYNGEE. CDR3 length: 15 residues. The CDR3 loop is CASRKDSDSYNEQFF. Written as DNA, the CDR3 is TGTGCCAGCAGGAAGGACTCCGATTCCTACAATGAGCAGTTCTTC.

V and J are TRBV6-6 and TRBJ2-1; TRBD1 matches 7 bases. The CDR3 has 13 residues. J lost 4 bases, V lost 8 bases, and 5 bases had no gene match. Germline V gene sequence: CDR1 MNHNY, CDR2 SVGAGI (reference sequence). CDR3 residues: CASEQGLYNEQFF. The DNA for the CDR3 is TGTGCCAGCGAACAGGGGCTTTACAATGAGCAGTTCTTC.

V usage is TRBV10-2 and J usage is TRBJ1-5; possible D gene TRBD1, 6 bases. With 2 bases removed from V and 9 bases from J, the gap between germline ends came to 14 bases. Germline values: CDR1 WSHSY, CDR2 SAAADI. The CDR3 covers 14 residues. The CDR3 reads CASSEGGGPSPQHF. CDR3 coding DNA: TGCGCCAGCAGTGAGGGGGGGGGCCCCTCGCCCCAGCATTTT.

This clone was recorded once. The chain carries TRBV9 and TRBJ1-1; D is uncertain. V shed 9 bases and J shed 0 bases, with 21 bases lying between them. The V gene's germline CDR1 is SGDLS and CDR2 YYNGEE. The CDR3 has 16 residues. CDR3 loop: CANPPLKDCVNTEAFF. The CDR3 bases are TGTGCCAACCCCCCCCTTAAGGACTGCGTGAACACTGAAGCTTTCTTT. Drawing the rest from reference TRBV9 and TRBJ1-1, the complete variable domain is DSGVTQTPKHLITATGQRVTLRCSPRSGDLSVYWYQQSLDQGLQFLIQYYNGEERAKGNILERFSAQQFPDLHSELNLSSLELGDSALYFCANPPLKDCVNTEAFFGQGTRLTVV.

The chain links TRBV5-4 to TRBJ1-5, with D possibly TRBD1 on 6 matching bases. V lost 2 bases and J 5 bases, leaving 8 bases between the germline ends. Germline assignment: CDR1 SGHNT and CDR2 YYREEE (reference sequence). CDR3 length equals 13 residues. The CDR3: CASSLGGDQPQHF. The CDR3 DNA reads TGTGCCAGCAGCTTAGGGGGGGATCAGCCCCAGCATTTT.

This chain connects TRBV2 to TRBJ1-5; TRBD1 might be the D (5 bases). V lost 3 bases, J lost 7 bases, and 16 bases lay in between. The CDR3 runs to 15 residues. Germline V gene data show CDR1 as SNHLY and CDR2 as FYNNEI. The DNA of the CDR3 is TGTGCCAGCAGTGAGGGACCGCCGGAATCGCAGCCCCAGCATTTT. Its protein is CASSEGPPESQPQHF.

The chain is built from TRBV5-4 and TRBJ2-4, with TRBD1 identical over 10 bases. From germline, CDR1 is SGHNT and CDR2 YYREEE (reference sequence). V was clipped by 0 bases and J by 1 base; unmatched bases: 4. The CDR3 covers 17 residues. CDR3 loop: CASSLDGQGVAKNIQYF. The CDR3, as DNA: TGTGCCAGCAGCTTGGACGGACAGGGGGTTGCCAAAAACATTCAGTACTTC.

The genes are TRBV5-6 and TRBJ2-1, with 9 bases matching TRBD2. This CDR3 is 15 amino acids long. Looked up from germline, CDR1 is SGHDT and CDR2 is YYEEEE. The J segment lost 6 bases and the V segment lost 0 bases, leaving 4 bases of the junction unmatched. The CDR3: CASSLAAGGPNEQFF. The CDR3 DNA sequence: TGTGCCAGCAGCTTGGCGGCGGGAGGGCCCAATGAGCAGTTCTTC.

The chain uses TRBV28 and TRBJ2-7, with D maybe TRBD2 (6 bases). With 3 bases removed from V and 3 bases from J, the gap between germline ends came to 12 bases. This CDR3 is 14 amino acids long. CDR1 and CDR2 (germline): MDHEN, SYDVKM. This CDR3 is CASSLSSVYYEQYF. As DNA, the CDR3 is TGTGCCAGCAGTTTGTCTAGCGTCTACTACGAGCAGTACTTC.

The chain combines TRBV2 with TRBJ2-7; no clear D. Trimming stripped 6 bases from V and 5 bases from J, with 14 bases between. Germline values: CDR1 SNHLY, CDR2 FYNNEI. This CDR3 has 13 residues. This CDR3 reads CASRAGYGNEQYF. The CDR3 DNA follows: TGTGCCAGCAGGGCCGGGTATGGCAACGAGCAGTACTTC.

This chain connects TRBV2 to TRBJ2-5, with 10 bases matching TRBD2. Judging by the DNA end, TRBJ2-7 fits better; the J call may be wrong. Germline V lookup: CDR1 SNHLY, CDR2 FYNNEI. The CDR3 sequence is 16 residues long. CDR3 DNA sequence: TGTGCCAGCAGTGATCTCCCACTAGCGGGAAACTACGAGCAGTACTTC. Its translation is CASSDLPLAGNYEQYF.

The chain uses TRBV29-1 and TRBJ2-6; 9 bases map to TRBD1. Germline V gene data show CDR1 as SQVTM and CDR2 as ANQGSEA. There are 16 residues in the CDR3. The ends lost 2 bases at V and 2 bases at J; junction bases unmatched: 4. The CDR3 DNA follows: TGCAGCGTTGAACCGGGACAGGGACCTGGGGCCAACGTCCTGACTTTC. Its translation is CSVEPGQGPGANVLTF.

The rearrangement links TRBV5-4 to TRBJ1-2; TRBD1 aligns across 9 bases. This CDR3 region has 13 residues. The germline V gene has CDR1 SGHNT and CDR2 YYREEE (reference sequence). V lost 5 bases to trimming and J lost 10 bases; unmatched junction nucleotides: 9. CDR3 coding DNA: TGTGCCAGCAGTTACACAGGGGGCGTCTCCTACACCTTC. It translates to CASSYTGGVSYTF.

The J gene is TRBJ2-1, the V gene TRBV5-1; possible D gene TRBD2, 6 bases. V was trimmed by 1 base and J by 8 bases, leaving 13 bases between them. This CDR3 comprises 14 residues. Germline CDR1 is SGHRS and CDR2 is YFSETQ. This CDR3 reads CASSLYTSLDEQFF. The CDR3 DNA reads as TGCGCCAGCAGCTTGTATACTAGCTTGGATGAGCAGTTCTTC.

V and J are TRBV4-1 and TRBJ2-1; the D call may be TRBD1 or TRBD2 (5 bases each). This CDR3 comprises 18 residues. Trimming shortened V by 7 bases and J by 2 bases, and 24 bases separated the two germline ends. Germline V gives CDR1 MGHRA, CDR2 YSYEKL. The CDR3 reads CASTLGDPYVFTYNEQFF. Written as DNA, the CDR3 is TGCGCCAGCACCTTAGGGGACCCGTACGTTTTCACCTACAATGAGCAGTTCTTC.

Only one count was recorded for this clone. J is TRBJ1-1 and V is TRBV6-5; D remains ambiguous. Germline lookup yields CDR1 MNHEY and CDR2 SVGAGI. The CDR3 loop spans 13 amino acids. V shed 2 bases and J shed 3 bases, with 7 bases lying between them. The CDR3 coding sequence is TGTGCCAGCAGTTACGAGGGCGACACTGAAGCTTTCTTT. Encoded protein: CASSYEGDTEAFF.

The chain uses TRBV11-2 and TRBJ1-4; 9 nucleotides match TRBD1. V lost 3 bases to trimming and J lost 4 bases; unmatched junction nucleotides: 6. The CDR3 spans 16 residues. Germline CDR1 is SGHAT and CDR2 is FQNNGV. In DNA, the CDR3 is TGTGCCAGCAGCTTGGGGACAGGGAACATTAATGAAAAACTGTTTTTT. Its protein is CASSLGTGNINEKLFF.

The count of this clone is one. The chain joins TRBV2 to TRBJ2-7; D might be TRBD2 (6 bases). V dropped 6 bases and J dropped 0 bases, with 12 bases sitting between them. CDR1 is SNHLY and CDR2 is FYNNEI in the germline V gene. CDR3 length: 14 residues. The chain's CDR3 is CASRISGISYEQYF. CDR3 coding DNA: TGTGCCAGCAGGATTAGCGGTATCTCCTACGAGCAGTACTTC.

The rearrangement uses TRBV29-1 and TRBJ2-5, with a weak D call TRBD1 (6 bases). CDR1 is SQVTM, CDR2 ANQGSEA, per germline. Trimming stripped 4 bases from V and 3 bases from J, with 6 bases between. The CDR3 covers 11 residues. The CDR3 loop is CSVAGEETQYF. CDR3 nucleotide sequence: TGCAGCGTTGCAGGGGAAGAGACCCAGTACTTC.

This clone was counted once. The V gene is TRBV28, the J gene TRBJ2-1; D may be TRBD2 (6 bases). V lost 5 bases to trimming and J lost 4 bases, with 24 bases between them. This CDR3 comprises 18 residues. CDR1 and CDR2 from the germline V gene are MDHEN and SYDVKM. In DNA form, the CDR3 reads TGTGCCAGCAGTCCTACAGATTCCCTCAGCGGGCTATACAATGAGCAGTTCTTC. This encodes CASSPTDSLSGLYNEQFF.